The 27 T cell receptor beta chains below come from one sample, sequenced in a study of shared T cell receptors in the human thymus. TCRdb's table, derived via immunoSEQ multiplex PCR, lists solely in-frame clones and lacks some. The repertoire holds hundreds of thousands of clones, with 95% as singletons. Sequencing was performed on thymocytes. The receptor source for this set is a human donor.

The V call is TRBV2, the J call TRBJ1-6, with D hard to call. The V gene lost 4 bases and the J gene lost 5 bases, with 15 bases spanning the gap. Germline loops: CDR1 SNHLY, CDR2 FYNNEI. The CDR3 totals 16 residues. The CDR3 bases are TGTGCCAGCAGTGCGCTCTGCCCCGATGATAATTCACCCCTCCACTTT. Residues: CASSALCPDDNSPLHF.

A word on this clone: Other DNA sequences in the sample encode the same CDR3. In DNA form, the CDR3 reads TGTGCCAGCAGTTATGGAGGAGACACTGAAGCTTTCTTT. Amino acid sequence: CASSYGGDTEAFF. The chain couples TRBV6-5 to TRBJ1-1, with D unresolved. CDR3 length: 13 residues. V was trimmed by 3 bases and J by 3 bases, leaving 8 bases between them. Germline-derived CDR1 and CDR2 are MNHEY and SVGAGI.

V and J are TRBV27 and TRBJ1-2, with a tentative D call TRBD1 (5 bases). V shed 3 bases and J shed 3 bases, with 11 bases lying between them. Germline CDR1 reads MNHEY; CDR2 reads SMNVEV (reference sequence). This CDR3 spans 14 amino acids. This chain's CDR3 is CASSFKGPYYGYTF. Here the CDR3 DNA reads TGTGCCAGCAGTTTTAAGGGGCCGTACTATGGCTACACCTTC.

The V call is TRBV4-1, the J call TRBJ2-2; no reliable D call. The CDR3 totals 15 residues. Germline lookup yields CDR1 MGHRA and CDR2 YSYEKL. V lost 2 bases and J lost 5, with 12 bases in between. The CDR3 region is CASSQPTHSTGELFF. In DNA form, the CDR3 reads TGCGCCAGCAGCCAACCTACTCACTCAACCGGGGAGCTGTTTTTT.

For the CDR3, the DNA is TGTGCCAGCAGACTAGGGACTAGCGGGAAAAACACCGGGGAGCTGTTTTTT. It codes for CASRLGTSGKNTGELFF. The chain is built from TRBV5-4 and TRBJ2-2; 13 nucleotides match TRBD2. Germline loops: CDR1 SGHNT, CDR2 YYREEE (reference sequence). V lost 5 bases and J lost 2; bases outside the gene matches: 6. This CDR3 region has 17 residues.

The V and J genes are TRBV15 and TRBJ2-1; 8 positions match TRBD2. From germline, CDR1 is LNHNV and CDR2 YYDKDF (reference sequence). The trim removed 0 bases at V and 3 bases at J, leaving 10 bases unmatched. CDR3 length equals 18 residues. CDR3: CATSRDLQSGSLYNEQFF. CDR3 DNA sequence: TGTGCCACCAGCAGAGATCTGCAAAGCGGGAGCCTCTACAATGAGCAGTTCTTC.

This chain links TRBV18 with TRBJ2-1; 10 nucleotides line up with TRBD2. The CDR3 is 19 residues long. V lost 5 bases, J lost 7 bases, and 20 bases stayed unmatched. Germline V CDR1 and CDR2: KGHSH, LQKENI. The CDR3 sequence is CASSSQPDRGLAAQNEQFF. DNA of the CDR3: TGTGCCAGCTCATCCCAACCGGACCGCGGACTAGCGGCCCAGAATGAGCAGTTCTTC.

This chain links TRBV5-4 with TRBJ2-1; 9 nucleotides agree with TRBD1. CDR1 and CDR2 from the germline V gene are SGHNT and YYREEE (reference sequence). This CDR3 is 16 amino acids long. Trimming at V came to 0 bases and at J to 2 bases, leaving 3 bases not matched to a gene. CDR3 in DNA: TGTGCCAGCAGCTTGGTTAGGGACAGGGCCTACAATGAGCAGTTCTTC. Amino acid sequence: CASSLVRDRAYNEQFF.

The sample holds one count of this clone. V gene TRBV27 combines with J gene TRBJ2-6, with a possible D match to TRBD1 (5 bases). Germline V gives CDR1 MNHEY, CDR2 SMNVEV (reference sequence). Trimming removed 10 bases at V and 1 base at J, with 17 bases between. This CDR3 has 16 amino acids. CDR3 sequence reads: CATYPTQGSGANVLTF. The DNA of the CDR3 is TGTGCCACCTATCCCACCCAGGGTTCTGGGGCCAACGTCCTGACTTTC.

The rearrangement uses TRBV7-3 and TRBJ1-1; a possible D gene is TRBD1 (5 bases). The ends were cut back, 3 bases at V and 1 base at J, with 21 bases in the middle. The CDR3 extends over 18 amino acids. Germline CDR1 and CDR2: SGHTA and FQGTGA. The CDR3 is CASSLRPGPLERNTEAFF. DNA of the CDR3: TGTGCCAGCAGCTTGAGGCCGGGACCCCTTGAAAGGAACACTGAAGCTTTCTTT.

In its sample, this clone was seen a few times. In DNA form, the CDR3 reads TGCAGCGTCCAGGGGGCCGCCGGGGAGCTGTTTTTT. The encoded protein is CSVQGAAGELFF. This chain links TRBV29-1 with TRBJ2-2; 8 bases line up with TRBD1. With 6 bases clipped from V and 6 bases from J, the junction kept 3 bases outside the gene matches. This CDR3 is built from 12 residues. Germline CDR1 is SQVTM and CDR2 is ANQGSEA.

The rearrangement links TRBV30 to TRBJ2-1, with 7 nucleotides matching TRBD2. Germline V lookup: CDR1 GTSNPN, CDR2 SVGIG (reference sequence). The V and J ends lost 2 bases and 3 bases, in that order; junction bases with no gene match: 4. The length of the CDR3 is 14 residues. This CDR3 is CAWSRWEGYNEQFF. CDR3 nucleotides: TGTGCCTGGAGTAGGTGGGAGGGCTACAATGAGCAGTTCTTC.

As to this clone: Other nucleotide sequences in the sample specify the same CDR3. This chain links TRBV18 with TRBJ2-1; 8 nucleotides match TRBD1. Germline values: CDR1 KGHSH, CDR2 LQKENI. The V gene end was trimmed by 2 bases and the J gene end by 3 bases; junction bases not matched to a gene: 0. This CDR3 has 14 amino acids. In DNA form, the CDR3 reads TGTGCCAGCTCACCAGGGACAGGCTACAATGAGCAGTTCTTC. Amino acids: CASSPGTGYNEQFF.

The chain employs TRBV5-1 and TRBJ1-1; weak D call: TRBD1 (6 bases). In germline, CDR1 is SGHRS, CDR2 YFSETQ. The V and J ends lost 0 bases and 1 base respectively, with 10 bases between them. The CDR3 covers 15 residues. The CDR3 loop reads CASSLVEGGNTEAFF. The CDR3 DNA follows: TGCGCCAGCAGCTTGGTTGAAGGGGGGAACACTGAAGCTTTCTTT.

The chain links TRBV7-8 to TRBJ2-5, with D tentatively TRBD1 (8 bases). The CDR3 is 12 amino acids. CDR1 is SGHVS and CDR2 is FQNEAQ in the germline V gene. The V gene lost 6 bases and the J gene lost 7 bases, with 12 bases spanning the gap. The CDR3 protein is CASSTGGGTQYF. The CDR3 bases are TGTGCCAGCAGTACAGGGGGGGGGACCCAGTACTTC. The full variable domain, its missing parts supplied by reference TRBV7-8 and TRBJ2-5, is GAGVSQSPRYKVAKRGQDVALRCDPISGHVSLFWYQQALGQGPEFLTYFQNEAQLDKSGLPSDRFFAERPEGSVSTLKIQRTQQEDSAVYLCASSTGGGTQYFGPGTRLLVL.

The genes are TRBV10-2 and TRBJ1-5; 7 positions agree with TRBD1. Germline assignment: CDR1 WSHSY and CDR2 SAAADI. The CDR3 is 20 amino acids. The V segment lost 4 bases and the J segment 1 base; nucleotides outside the gene matches: 19. CDR3 bases: TGCGCCAGCAGTGGCAATGGATTCCTTCCCCCCAGGGGGAGCAATCAGCCCCAGCATTTT. It encodes CASSGNGFLPPRGSNQPQHF.

This clone occurred a few times. The genes are TRBV7-9 and TRBJ2-7, with a possible D match to TRBD2 (6 bases). V lost 4 bases and J lost 0, with 10 bases in between. The CDR3 spans 14 residues. Germline loops: CDR1 SEHNR, CDR2 FQNEAQ (reference sequence). The CDR3 nucleotides read TGTGCCAGCAGCTCGGGACTCCTCTCCTACGAGCAGTACTTC. As protein: CASSSGLLSYEQYF. Filled out from reference TRBV7-9 and TRBJ2-7, the complete variable domain reads DTGVSQNPRHKITKRGQNVTFRCDPISEHNRLYWYRQTLGQGPEFLTYFQNEAQLEKSRLLSDRFSAERPKGSFSTLEIQRTEQGDSAMYLCASSSGLLSYEQYFGPGTRLTVT.

The chain uses TRBV18 and TRBJ2-6; D not certain. Per germline, CDR1 KGHSH and CDR2 LQKENI. The CDR3 contains 16 residues. V was clipped by 0 bases and J by 2 bases, with 8 bases between them. In nucleotides, the CDR3 is TGTGCCAGCTCACCACCGGCGTTCCCTGGGGCCAACGTCCTGACTTTC. Translated, it gives CASSPPAFPGANVLTF. The full variable domain, rest sourced from reference TRBV18 and TRBJ2-6, is NAGVMQNPRHLVRRRGQEARLRCSPMKGHSHVYWYRQLPEEGLKFMVYLQKENIIDESGMPKERFSAEFPKEGPSILRIQQVVRGDSAAYFCASSPPAFPGANVLTFGAGSRLTVL.

The chain couples TRBV25-1 to TRBJ2-7; 8 bases align to TRBD1. The ends lost 5 bases at V and 5 bases at J; junction bases unmatched: 8. Germline-derived CDR1 and CDR2 are MGHDK and SYGVNS. This CDR3 has 14 amino acids. CDR3 amino acids: CASSNDRGRHEQYF. The CDR3 DNA follows: TGTGCCAGCAGTAACGACAGGGGAAGGCACGAGCAGTACTTC.

The chain couples TRBV15 to TRBJ1-2; D is perhaps TRBD1 (5 bases). CDR3 length equals 18 residues. Per germline, CDR1 LNHNV and CDR2 YYDKDF (reference sequence). The V end was cut by 0 bases, the J end by 0 bases, with 17 bases between. The CDR3 coding sequence is TGTGCCACCAGCAGAGATGGGGGTACAGGTCCCTCTAACTATGGCTACACCTTC. Its protein product is CATSRDGGTGPSNYGYTF.

CDR3 amino acids: CASSPTRQDEAEYEQFF. The CDR3 region has the DNA TGTGCCAGCAGCCCCACTCGACAGGATGAGGCTGAATACGAGCAGTTCTTC. The chain is built from TRBV7-9 and TRBJ2-1; D is perhaps TRBD1 (6 bases). CDR3 size: 17 residues. V was pared by 5 bases and J by 10 bases, with 27 bases between. Germline-derived CDR1 and CDR2 are SEHNR and FQNEAQ (reference sequence).

This rearrangement joins TRBV5-1 to TRBJ2-3; TRBD2 matches 10 bases. V shed 4 bases, J shed 4 bases, and the junction held 21 bases outside the gene matches. Germline CDR1 and CDR2: SGHRS and YFSETQ. The CDR3 totals 20 residues. The chain's CDR3 is CASSPHKRLAGEPPADTQYF. CDR3 bases: TGCGCCAGCAGCCCCCATAAGAGGCTAGCGGGGGAGCCCCCCGCAGATACGCAGTATTTT.

The chain is built from TRBV28 and TRBJ1-1; D is uncertain. Germline loops: CDR1 MDHEN, CDR2 SYDVKM. This CDR3 is built from 11 residues. Between the trimmed V and J ends, which lost 3 bases and 3 bases, there was a span of 2 bases. Here the CDR3 reads CASSLYTEAFF. As DNA, the CDR3 is TGTGCCAGCAGTTTGTACACTGAAGCTTTCTTT.

V is TRBV27 and J is TRBJ2-5, with 8 bases identical to TRBD1. Looked up from germline, CDR1 is MNHEY and CDR2 is SMNVEV (reference sequence). The junction had 3 bases not matched to a gene; V was cut back by 6 bases and J by 3 bases. The CDR3 consists of 13 residues. Here the CDR3 reads CASRTGEEETQYF. The CDR3 bases are TGTGCCAGCAGGACAGGGGAGGAAGAGACCCAGTACTTC.

The chain couples TRBV5-1 to TRBJ2-2; 13 bases are shared with TRBD2. The CDR3 consists of 19 residues. The V gene's germline CDR1 is SGHRS and CDR2 YFSETQ. After removal of 1 base from V and 2 bases from J, the junction contained 8 bases not matched to a gene. CDR3 nucleotides: TGCGCCAGCAGCTTGCGACTAGCGGGAGGCCGTCCCAACACCGGGGAGCTGTTTTTT. Translated: CASSLRLAGGRPNTGELFF.

The V and J genes are TRBV5-4 and TRBJ1-2, with 12 positions matching TRBD1. From germline, CDR1 is SGHNT and CDR2 YYREEE (reference sequence). Trimming cost V 4 bases and J 6 bases; bases outside gene matches: 4. CDR3 length: 14 amino acids. CDR3 residues: CASSKGQGADGYTF. Here the CDR3 DNA reads TGTGCCAGCAGCAAGGGACAGGGGGCGGATGGCTACACCTTC.

The chain uses TRBV29-1 and TRBJ1-1; the D is unclear. Germline CDR1 reads SQVTM; CDR2 reads ANQGSEA. The CDR3 runs 15 residues. Trimming shortened V by 3 bases and J by 0 bases, and 14 bases separated the two germline ends. CDR3 coding DNA: TGCAGCGTTGAGAAAACAGCCGGACTGAACACTGAAGCTTTCTTT. Translated, it gives CSVEKTAGLNTEAFF.